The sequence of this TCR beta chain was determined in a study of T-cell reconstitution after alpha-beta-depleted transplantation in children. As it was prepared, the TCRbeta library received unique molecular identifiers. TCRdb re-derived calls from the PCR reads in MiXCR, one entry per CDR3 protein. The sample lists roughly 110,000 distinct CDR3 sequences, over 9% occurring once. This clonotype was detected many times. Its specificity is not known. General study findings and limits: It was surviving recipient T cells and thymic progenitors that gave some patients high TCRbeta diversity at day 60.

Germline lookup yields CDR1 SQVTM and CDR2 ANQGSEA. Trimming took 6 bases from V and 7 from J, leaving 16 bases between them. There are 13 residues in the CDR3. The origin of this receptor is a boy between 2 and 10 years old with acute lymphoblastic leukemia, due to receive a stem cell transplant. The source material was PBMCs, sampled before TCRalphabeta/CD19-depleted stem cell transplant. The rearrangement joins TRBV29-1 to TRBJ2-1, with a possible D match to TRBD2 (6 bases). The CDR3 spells CSVRLEGRNEQFF. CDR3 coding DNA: TGCAGCGTCCGGCTGGAGGGGAGGAATGAGCAGTTCTTC.